This T cell receptor beta chain was sequenced in a study of blood T cell repertoires in COVID-19 (dated by TCRdb to the early 2020s). As for the study more broadly: Collaborator samples came from the United States, Italy and Spain and covered acute and convalescent phases of COVID-19. The material from the prospective study consisted of cDNA or gDNA derived from T cells, B-cell-depleted T cells, or PBMCs. Where available, HLA class I and class II types were obtained from metadata supplied by the sample provider rather than from assay-based typing. A de-identified subject ID, COVID-19 status, age in years and sex were almost always included in the sample metadata. Deeply sampled blood TCRbeta repertoires from subjects exposed to, actively infected with, or recovered from COVID-19 were included in the dataset. A freely available public database, intended as a resource for researchers studying the immune response to SARS-CoV-2, is where the repertoires were released. The samples were drawn from two sources: the first 160 participants of the ongoing ImmuneRACE study, and fewer than 1,500 subjects contributed by 6 global collaborators.

A second Seattle source provided samples from volunteer blood donors who had recovered from COVID-19. Collaborating institutions collected whole blood in K2EDTA tubes following their own protocols. For TCRbeta analysis, collaborators shipped samples in one of three forms: frozen whole blood, isolated PBMCs, or DNA extracted from either of those sample types. Beyond this particular receptor, the publication reports: Clinical and demographic metadata were provided uncurated, with the amount varying by source and participant.

Trimming takes 6 bases from V and 15 bases from J, and the germline ends sit 24 bases apart. CDR1 and CDR2 (MNHEY, SVGAGI) derive from the germline V gene. The CDR3 sequence holds 14 residues, the cysteine and phenylalanine included. The DNA shown is the 42-base CDR3, in frame from base 1. TCRbeta CDR3 regions were amplified from genomic DNA using the immunoSEQ Assay, a bias-controlled multiplex PCR. The original pipeline was this. Nucleated cell counts per sample were estimated from amplification of reference gene primers within the assay. To quantify the absolute abundance of each unique TCRbeta CDR3 rearrangement, sequence reads were collapsed and filtered. For each sample, productive Simpson clonality was calculated as the square root of Simpson's diversity index across productive rearrangements. Held by TCRdb, this immuneACCESS table contains in-frame sequences only and omits some clones. Under half of the omission traces to an unresolved V gene where checked; the cause of the rest is unknown. The DNA was the basis for D and trimming; V, J and clone size are from that table. This sample comprises approximately 150,000 clones, around 86% of them detected only once. About 37% of the sample belongs to the ten largest clones.

On this clone: This receptor's antigen is unknown. No qualities accompany the bases; no much larger clone lies one base away.

The chain links TRBV6-5 with TRBJ1-5; the D gene assignment is ambiguous. The TCR originated in a man between 50 and 59 years old who had recovered from COVID-19. The sequenced sample was peripheral blood. The CDR3 in this case is CASSPISGMPHRHF. The sequence in DNA is TGTGCCAGCAGCCCCATAAGCGGCATGCCCCATCGGCATTTT.